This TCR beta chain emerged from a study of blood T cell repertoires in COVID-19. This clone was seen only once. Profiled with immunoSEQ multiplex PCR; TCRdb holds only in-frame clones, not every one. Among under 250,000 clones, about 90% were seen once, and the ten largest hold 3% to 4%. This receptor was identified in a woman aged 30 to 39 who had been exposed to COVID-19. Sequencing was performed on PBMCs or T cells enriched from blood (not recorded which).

The CDR3 reads CAISDSQRIYNYGYTF. The DNA for the CDR3 is TGTGCCATCAGTGATAGTCAGCGGATCTATAACTATGGCTACACCTTC. The chain employs TRBV10-3 and TRBJ1-2; D is uncertain. CDR3 length: 16 amino acids. The V end lost 3 bases, the J end lost 1 base, and 15 bases lay between the germline ends. CDR1 ENHRY and CDR2 SYGVKD come from the germline V gene.